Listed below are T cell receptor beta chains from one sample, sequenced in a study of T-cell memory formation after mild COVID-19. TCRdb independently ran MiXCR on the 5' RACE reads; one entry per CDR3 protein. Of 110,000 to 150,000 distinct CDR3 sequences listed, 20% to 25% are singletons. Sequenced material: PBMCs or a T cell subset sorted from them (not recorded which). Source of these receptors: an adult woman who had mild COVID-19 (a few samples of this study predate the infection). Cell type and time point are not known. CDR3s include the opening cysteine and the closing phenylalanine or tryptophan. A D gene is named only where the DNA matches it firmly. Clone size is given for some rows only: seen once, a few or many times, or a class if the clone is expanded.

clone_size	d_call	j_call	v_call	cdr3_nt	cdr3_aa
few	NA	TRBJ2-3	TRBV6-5	TGTGCCAGCAGCTACACCTACACAGATACGCAGTATTTT	CASSYTYTDTQYF
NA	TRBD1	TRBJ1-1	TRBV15	TGTGCCACCAGCCCCGGACAGGGACGGGCTAGGCTCTTT	CATSPGQGRARLF
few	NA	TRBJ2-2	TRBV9	TGTGCCAGCAGCCTCCGCGGCGGGAGGGAGCTGTTTTTT	CASSLRGGRELFF
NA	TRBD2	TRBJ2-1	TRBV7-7	TGTGCTAGCAGCTTAGCGCCTAGCGGGTCCTACAATGAGCAGTTCTTC	CASSLAPSGSYNEQFF
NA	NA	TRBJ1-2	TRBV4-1	TGCGCCAGCAGCCAAGATGGTACCCCCTATGGCTACACCTTC	CASSQDGTPYGYTF
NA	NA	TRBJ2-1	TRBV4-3	TGCGCCAGCAGCCAAGATCGAAACCTTTACAATGAGCAGTTCTTC	CASSQDRNLYNEQFF
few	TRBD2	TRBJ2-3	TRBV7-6	TGTGCCAGCAGCGCCCAGCCGGGACTAGCGGGGGGGGCGGATACGCAGTATTTT	CASSAQPGLAGGADTQYF
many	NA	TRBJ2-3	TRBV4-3	TGCGCCAGCAGCCAAGATGGGGGGTTCTCCACAGATACGCAGTATTTT	CASSQDGGFSTDTQYF
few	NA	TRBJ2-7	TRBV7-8	TGTGCCAGCAGCTCTCCGGGAGAAAAATACGAGCAGTACTTC	CASSSPGEKYEQYF
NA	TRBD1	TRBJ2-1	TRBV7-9	TGTGCCAGCAGCTCCCCGGGCATTGTGGGGACAGTTCTGTTCTTC	CASSSPGIVGTVLFF
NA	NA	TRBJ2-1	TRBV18	TGTGCCAGCTCACCGGTCTGGGGGCTCGATGAGCAGTTCTTC	CASSPVWGLDEQFF
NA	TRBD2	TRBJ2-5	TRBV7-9	TGTGCCAGCAGCCCCGTGGCGGGGGAAGAGACCCAGTACTTC	CASSPVAGEETQYF
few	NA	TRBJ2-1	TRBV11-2	TGTGCCAGCAGCTTAGGGTCTAGCTTCTCCTACAATGAGCAGTTCTTC	CASSLGSSFSYNEQFF
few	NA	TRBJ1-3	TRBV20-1	TGCAGTGCTAGAGAATGGGGGAGCTCTGGAAACACCATATATTTT	CSAREWGSSGNTIYF
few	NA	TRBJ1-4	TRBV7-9	TGTGCCAGCAGCTTAGGGGGGCGTAATGAAAAACTGTTTTTT	CASSLGGRNEKLFF
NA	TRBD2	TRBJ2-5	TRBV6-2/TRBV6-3	TGTGCCAGCAGAAGCCTACTAGCGGGGGAGCAAGAGACCCAGTACTTC	CASRSLLAGEQETQYF
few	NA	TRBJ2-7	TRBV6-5	TGTGCCAGCAGAGCCGACATCTACGAGCAGTACTTC	CASRADIYEQYF
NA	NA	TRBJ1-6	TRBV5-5	TGTGCCAGCAGCCCTTCCTATAATTCACCCCTCCACTTT	CASSPSYNSPLHF
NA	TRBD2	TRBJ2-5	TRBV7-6	TGTGCCAGCAGCTTAACGGCGGGACTACAAGAGACCCAGTACTTC	CASSLTAGLQETQYF
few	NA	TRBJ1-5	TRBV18	TGTGCCAGCTCACCACCGGGGGGCTTAGGACACCACCTCAATCAGCCCCAGCATTTT	CASSPPGGLGHHLNQPQHF
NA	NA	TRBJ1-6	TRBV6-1	TGTGCCAGCAGTGAAGCAGTCTCGGCAGGGGTTTCACCCCTCCACTTT	CASSEAVSAGVSPLHF
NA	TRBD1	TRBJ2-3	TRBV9	TGTGCCAGCAGCGCTCGAGGGGGGGACAGGGCCCTAGATACGCAGTATTTT	CASSARGGDRALDTQYF
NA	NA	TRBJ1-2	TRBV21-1	TGTGCCAGCAGCAAAGGAGGAGAAGGGTTGCCTTCGTTAGGCTACACCTTC	CASSKGGEGLPSLGYTF
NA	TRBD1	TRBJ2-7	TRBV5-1	TGCGCCAGCACCCCGGCCCCAGGGGGTTACGAGCAGTACTTC	CASTPAPGGYEQYF
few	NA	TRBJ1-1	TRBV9	TGTGCCAGCAGCGTTCAAGGAGGGGGCACTGAAGCTTTCTTT	CASSVQGGGTEAFF
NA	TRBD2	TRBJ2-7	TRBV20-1	TGCAGTGCTAGAGATGTGGCTAGCGGGGACTCTTCCTACGAGCAGTACTTC	CSARDVASGDSSYEQYF
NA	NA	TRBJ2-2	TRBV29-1	TGCAGCGCCGGTTGGGCCCACGCGGGGACAAACACCGGGGAGCTGTTTTTT	CSAGWAHAGTNTGELFF
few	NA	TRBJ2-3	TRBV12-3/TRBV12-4	TGTGCCAGCAGGCCGGGCATATCTAGCACAGATACGCAGTATTTT	CASRPGISSTDTQYF
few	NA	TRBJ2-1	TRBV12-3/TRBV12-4	TGTGCCACCAACCTCGGTTACAATGAGCAGTTCTTC	CATNLGYNEQFF
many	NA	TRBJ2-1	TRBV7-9	TGTGCCAGCAGCTTGTCCGGCAATGAGCAGTTCTTC	CASSLSGNEQFF
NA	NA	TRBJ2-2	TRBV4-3	TGCGCCAGCAGCCTCGGGGGCCGGACCGGGGAGCTGTTTTTT	CASSLGGRTGELFF
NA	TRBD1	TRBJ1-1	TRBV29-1	TGCAGTGACAGGGGAGGCACTGAAGCTTTCTTT	CSDRGGTEAFF